These 8 T cell receptor beta chains came from one sample sequenced in a study of cytomegalovirus exposure and HLA in healthy donors. Researchers ran the PCR with 60 Vbeta and 13 Jbeta primers. The method was immunoSEQ multiplex PCR; TCRdb's version includes in-frame clones alone and lacks a portion of them. The data show roughly 240,000 clones, approximately 84% seen once. Material for sequencing was PBMCs. These receptors came from a girl aged 2 to 10 in good health and CMV-seronegative.

The gene calls are TRBV10-3 and TRBJ1-1; perhaps TRBD1 as D (6 bases). Per the germline V gene, CDR1 is ENHRY and CDR2 is SYGVKD. Trimming stripped 10 bases from V and 1 base from J, with 16 bases between. The CDR3 loop spans 14 amino acids. The CDR3 bases are TGTGCCACCGGAACACAACAGGGGAACACTGAAGCTTTCTTT. Amino acids: CATGTQQGNTEAFF.

The genes are TRBV25-1 and TRBJ2-5, with 10 bases fitting TRBD2. The J call may not be correct, given that the DNA end is closer to TRBJ2-7. The CDR3 spans 15 residues. Germline values: CDR1 MGHDK, CDR2 SYGVNS. CDR3 sequence (DNA): TGTGCCAGCAGTGATGGACTAGCGGCAGGGTACGAGCAGTACTTC. Translation gives CASSDGLAAGYEQYF.

The genes are TRBV5-1 and TRBJ2-7; 10 nucleotides match TRBD1. CDR1 SGHRS and CDR2 YFSETQ come from the germline V gene. The CDR3 totals 14 residues. V lost 3 bases and J lost 6; bases outside the gene matches: 6. CDR3 sequence: CASSSWTGGGEQYF. In nucleotides, the CDR3 is TGCGCCAGCAGCTCATGGACAGGGGGAGGCGAGCAGTACTTC.

The chain uses TRBV19 and TRBJ1-4, with 7 positions matching TRBD1. Looked up from germline, CDR1 is LNHDA and CDR2 is SQIVND (reference sequence). Trimming cost V 7 bases and J 6 bases; bases outside gene matches: 5. The CDR3 extends over 13 amino acids. The CDR3 DNA sequence: TGTGCCAGTATGTCCAGGGGGGATGAAAAACTGTTTTTT. It yields the protein CASMSRGDEKLFF.

The chain has TRBV15 and TRBJ2-7, with 8 nucleotides matching TRBD1. CDR1 and CDR2 from the germline V gene are LNHNV and YYDKDF (reference sequence). The CDR3 has 13 residues. V gave up 8 bases and J gave up 5 bases; unmatched junction bases: 8. CDR3 nucleotide sequence: TGTGCCACCGGGACAGGAATTATTGACGAGCAGTACTTC. Translating gives CATGTGIIDEQYF.

The chain is built from TRBV19 and TRBJ2-1; 16 positions agree with TRBD2. The CDR3 runs to 18 residues. With 10 bases clipped from V and 0 bases from J, the junction kept 9 bases outside the gene matches. Germline values: CDR1 LNHDA, CDR2 SQIVND (reference sequence). CDR3 amino acids: CATSLGTSGGGSYNEQFF. The CDR3 bases are TGTGCCACCTCGCTTGGGACTAGCGGGGGGGGCTCCTACAATGAGCAGTTCTTC.

This clone showed up just a few times. V and J are TRBV2 and TRBJ2-5; possibly TRBD2 for D (5 bases). Per germline, CDR1 SNHLY and CDR2 FYNNEI. The CDR3 extends over 12 amino acids. V shed 10 bases and J shed 5 bases, with 14 bases lying between them. The CDR3 protein is CANGLTGETQYF. The CDR3 DNA follows: TGTGCCAACGGACTCACTGGGGAGACCCAGTACTTC.

V and J are TRBV20-1 and TRBJ2-5; D may be TRBD2 (5 bases). CDR1 is DFQATT, CDR2 SNEGSKA, per germline (reference sequence). V dropped 3 bases and J dropped 4 bases, with 6 bases sitting between them. The CDR3 extends over 11 amino acids. The CDR3 spells CSARLAETQYF. CDR3 bases: TGCAGTGCTAGGCTAGCAGAGACCCAGTACTTC.